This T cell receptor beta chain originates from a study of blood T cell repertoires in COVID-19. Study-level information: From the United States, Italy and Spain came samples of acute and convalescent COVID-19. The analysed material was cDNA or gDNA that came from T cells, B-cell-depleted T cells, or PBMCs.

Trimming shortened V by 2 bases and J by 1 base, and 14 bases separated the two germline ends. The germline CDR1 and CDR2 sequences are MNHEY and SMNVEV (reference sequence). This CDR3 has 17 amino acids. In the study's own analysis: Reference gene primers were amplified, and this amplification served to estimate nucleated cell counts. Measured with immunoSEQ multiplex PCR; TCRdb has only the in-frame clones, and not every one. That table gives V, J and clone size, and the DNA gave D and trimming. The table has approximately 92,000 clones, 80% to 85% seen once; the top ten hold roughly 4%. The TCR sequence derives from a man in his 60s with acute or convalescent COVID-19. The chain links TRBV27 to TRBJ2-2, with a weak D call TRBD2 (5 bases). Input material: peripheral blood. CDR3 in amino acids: CASSLDYPPGNTGELFF. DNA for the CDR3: TGTGCCAGCAGTTTAGACTATCCTCCCGGGAACACCGGGGAGCTGTTTTTT.